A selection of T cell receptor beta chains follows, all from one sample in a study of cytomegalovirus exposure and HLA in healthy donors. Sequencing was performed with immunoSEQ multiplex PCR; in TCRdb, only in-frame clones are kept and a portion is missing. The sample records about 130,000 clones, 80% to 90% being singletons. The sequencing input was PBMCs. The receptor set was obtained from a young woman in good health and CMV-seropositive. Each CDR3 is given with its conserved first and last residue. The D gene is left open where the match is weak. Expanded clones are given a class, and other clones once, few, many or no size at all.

CAISEGAGNTIYF,TGTGCCATCAGTGAAGGGGCTGGAAACACCATATATTTT,TRBV10-3,.,.,TRBJ1-3
CASSFRDRGTGELFF,TGTGCCAGCAGCTTCCGGGACAGGGGCACCGGGGAGCTGTTTTTT,TRBV5-6,.,TRBD1,TRBJ2-2
CSSSFLDQPQHF,TGTTCCAGCAGCTTCCTAGACCAGCCCCAGCATTTT,TRBV7-9,.,.,TRBJ1-5
CASSEYRVGTEAFF,TGTGCCAGCAGTGAATACAGGGTTGGCACTGAAGCTTTCTTT,TRBV25-1,once,.,TRBJ1-1
CASSETGGGQPQHF,TGTGCCAGCAGTGAAACGGGGGGAGGGCAGCCCCAGCATTTT,TRBV6-1,.,.,TRBJ1-5
CASSAQDATNEKLFF,TGCGCCAGCAGTGCACAGGACGCAACTAATGAAAAACTGTTTTTT,TRBV5-1,once,.,TRBJ1-4
CSSMGDKRKKYF,TGTTCCAGCATGGGGGACAAAAGGAAAAAGTACTTC,TRBV7-9,.,.,TRBJ2-7
CAISGRGSGGPYEQYF,TGTGCCATCAGTGGTCGTGGAAGCGGTGGTCCCTACGAGCAGTACTTC,TRBV10-3,once,.,TRBJ2-7
CASSEGGVSSPQYF,TGTGCCAGCAGTGAAGGCGGGGTCTCATCTCCACAGTATTTT,TRBV6-5,.,.,TRBJ2-3
CASSLRRTGYGYTF,TGTGCCAGCAGTTTAAGGAGGACAGGGTATGGCTACACCTTC,TRBV27,once,TRBD1,TRBJ1-2
CASSPGLAGVNPSTDTQYF,TGTGCCAGCAGCCCCGGACTAGCGGGGGTAAACCCTAGCACAGATACGCAGTATTTT,TRBV11-2,few,TRBD2,TRBJ2-3
CASSQEAGAWDEQYF,TGCGCCAGCAGCCAAGAGGCAGGCGCCTGGGACGAGCAGTACTTC,TRBV4-1,.,.,TRBJ2-7
CASNHGTGGEQFF,TGTGCCAGCAACCATGGGACAGGGGGTGAGCAGTTCTTC,TRBV5-4,.,TRBD1,TRBJ2-1
CASSPVMAGTSSYEQYF,TGTGCCAGCAGCCCGGTTATGGCCGGGACAAGCTCCTACGAGCAGTACTTC,TRBV7-9,.,.,TRBJ2-7
CASSEVQGVDQPQHF,TGTGCCAGCAGTGAGGTACAGGGGGTCGATCAGCCCCAGCATTTT,TRBV2,.,TRBD1,TRBJ1-5
CASRGNGNSPLHF,TGTGCCAGCCGAGGGAATGGGAATTCACCCCTCCACTTT,TRBV27,.,.,TRBJ1-6
CASSQDRAGYGYTF,TGTGCCAGCAGCCAAGATAGGGCGGGGTATGGCTACACCTTC,TRBV4-2,.,.,TRBJ1-2
CASSRGGRNTEAFF,TGTGCCAGCAGCCGGGGGGGGCGAAACACTGAAGCTTTCTTT,TRBV6-5,.,.,TRBJ1-1
CASSYASGGPNTGELFF,TGTGCCAGCAGTTACGCTAGCGGGGGCCCCAACACCGGGGAGCTGTTTTTT,TRBV27,.,TRBD2,TRBJ2-2
CSARLSGEAFF,TGCAGTGCTAGACTAAGCGGTGAAGCTTTCTTT,TRBV20-1,few,.,TRBJ1-1
CASSITQVGTDTQYF,TGTGCCAGTAGTATTACTCAGGTCGGCACAGATACGCAGTATTTT,TRBV19,.,.,TRBJ2-3
CSSSPGQGPSGF,TGTTCCAGCAGCCCCGGGCAGGGGCCCTCCGGCTTC,TRBV7-9,.,.,TRBJ1-2